Below are 4 T cell receptor beta chains sequenced from a single sample in a study of T cell changes during pregnancy in multiple sclerosis. The repertoire was sequenced with immunoSEQ multiplex PCR; TCRdb's copy has only in-frame clones and lacks some. The data show 60,000 or so clones, 91% seen once. The sequencing used CD4+ T cells from peripheral blood mononuclear cells, collected after pregnancy. Receptors originate from a female donor in good health, enrolled as a control in a pregnancy study.

The chain carries TRBV10-3 and TRBJ2-7, with D perhaps matching TRBD1 (6 bases). V was pared by 4 bases and J by 5 bases, with 12 bases between. CDR1 and CDR2 from the germline V gene are ENHRY and SYGVKD. CDR3 length: 13 residues. The CDR3 nucleotides read TGTGCCATCAGTGCGGCAGGGGTCGACGAGCAGTACTTC. As protein: CAISAAGVDEQYF.

This chain connects TRBV6-5 to TRBJ2-7; TRBD1 might be the D (6 bases). Trimming shortened V by 3 bases and J by 0 bases, and 12 bases separated the two germline ends. This CDR3 spans 15 amino acids. The germline V gene has CDR1 MNHEY and CDR2 SVGAGI. CDR3 in amino acids: CASSYSTGSSYEQYF. CDR3 DNA sequence: TGTGCCAGCAGTTATTCGACAGGAAGCTCCTACGAGCAGTACTTC.

The chain employs TRBV27 and TRBJ2-7; 9 nucleotides match TRBD1. V dropped 4 bases and J dropped 3; count of bases not matched to a gene: 4. Germline lookup yields CDR1 MNHEY and CDR2 SMNVEV (reference sequence). CDR3 length equals 14 residues. This CDR3 reads CASSSGQGIYEQYF. CDR3 coding DNA: TGTGCCAGCAGTTCGGGACAGGGTATCTACGAGCAGTACTTC.

The genes are TRBV7-2 and TRBJ2-7; 7 bases match TRBD1. V lost 1 base, J lost 5 bases, and 5 bases stayed unmatched. CDR3 size: 14 residues. From germline, CDR1 is SGHTA and CDR2 FQGNSA. This CDR3 is CASSLEHRGNEQYF. The CDR3 region has the DNA TGTGCCAGCAGCTTAGAACACAGGGGAAACGAGCAGTACTTC.